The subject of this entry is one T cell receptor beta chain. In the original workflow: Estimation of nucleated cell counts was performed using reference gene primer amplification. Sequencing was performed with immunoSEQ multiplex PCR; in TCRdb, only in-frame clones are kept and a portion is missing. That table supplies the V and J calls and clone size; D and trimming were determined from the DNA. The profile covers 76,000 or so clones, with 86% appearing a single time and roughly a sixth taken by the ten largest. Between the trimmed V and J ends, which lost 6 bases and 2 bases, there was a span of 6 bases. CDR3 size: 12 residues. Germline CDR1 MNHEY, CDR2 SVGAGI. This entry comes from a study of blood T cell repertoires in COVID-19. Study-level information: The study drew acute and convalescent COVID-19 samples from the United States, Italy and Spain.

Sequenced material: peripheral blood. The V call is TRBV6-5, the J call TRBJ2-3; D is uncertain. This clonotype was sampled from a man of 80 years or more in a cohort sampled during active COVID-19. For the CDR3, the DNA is TGTGCCAGCAGCCCATTCACAGATACGCAGTATTTT. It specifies CASSPFTDTQYF.